Presented here are 23 T cell receptor beta chains from one specimen sequenced in a study of CD8 T cells in Susac syndrome. A quantity of about 0.5 to 1 ug RNA underwent reverse transcription using random hexamers. TCRdb re-called the immunoSEQ multiplex PCR reads through MiXCR, storing one row per CDR3 protein. The sample carries 150,000 to 180,000 distinct CDR3 sequences, about 95% recorded once. The sample was CD4+ T cells from PBMCs. The source is a human donor with Susac syndrome.

The gene calls are TRBV14 and TRBJ2-3; D is ambiguous. This CDR3 has 15 residues. Per germline, CDR1 SGHDN and CDR2 FVKESK. V was pared by 0 bases and J by 3 bases, with 10 bases between. The CDR3 reads CASSQERGLTDTQYF. CDR3 DNA sequence: TGTGCCAGCAGCCAAGAGCGCGGTTTGACAGATACGCAGTATTTT.

V and J are TRBV3-1 and TRBJ2-1; D is unresolved. Per germline, CDR1 LGHDT and CDR2 YNNKEL (reference sequence). The CDR3 is 14 residues long. The ends were cut back, 1 base at V and 3 bases at J, with 7 bases in the middle. In nucleotides, the CDR3 is TGTGCCAGCAGCCAAGCCCTCGGCTACAATGAGCAGTTCTTC. Protein sequence: CASSQALGYNEQFF.

The V and J genes are TRBV4-2 and TRBJ1-2; D is undetermined. CDR1 is LGHNA and CDR2 is YNFKEQ in the germline V gene. Between the trimmed V and J ends, which lost 0 bases and 8 bases, there was a span of 19 bases. CDR3 length equals 16 residues. The CDR3 here is CASSQDPGVRLHGYTF. The CDR3 region has the DNA TGTGCCAGCAGCCAAGATCCCGGGGTTAGGTTGCACGGCTACACCTTC.

V gene TRBV5-1 combines with J gene TRBJ2-3; 11 bases fit TRBD2. V gave up 5 bases and J gave up 10 bases; unmatched junction bases: 9. Germline V CDR1 and CDR2: SGHRS, YFSETQ. This CDR3 has 14 residues. CDR3 sequence: CASRLLAGAGAQYF. The CDR3 DNA is TGCGCCAGCAGATTACTAGCGGGGGCCGGGGCGCAGTATTTT.

The chain is built from TRBV29-1 and TRBJ1-1; the D gene is possibly TRBD1 (6 bases). Trimming stripped 6 bases from V and 5 bases from J, with 13 bases between. Per germline, CDR1 SQVTM and CDR2 ANQGSEA. This CDR3 has 12 amino acids. The CDR3 protein is CSVSRGVTEAFF. The CDR3 bases are TGCAGCGTATCCAGGGGAGTAACTGAAGCTTTCTTT.

The chain is built from TRBV20-1 and TRBJ2-5, with D uncertain. V was shortened by 6 bases and J by 5 bases, with 7 bases between the two germline ends. In germline, CDR1 is DFQATT, CDR2 SNEGSKA (reference sequence). The CDR3 covers 10 residues. In DNA, the CDR3 is TGCAGTGCCCTGGTGGAGACCCAGTACTTC. This sequence encodes CSALVETQYF.

The chain has TRBV6-2 or TRBV6-3 and TRBJ2-3; perhaps D is TRBD1 or TRBD2 (5 bases each). Germline V lookup: CDR1 MNHEY, CDR2 SVGEGT. Trimming left V 5 bases short and J 2 bases short, with 11 bases between. This CDR3 contains 14 residues. The CDR3 spells CASSRGTVTDTQYF. In DNA, the CDR3 is TGTGCCAGCAGTCGAGGGACGGTCACAGATACGCAGTATTTT.

This chain connects TRBV12-3 or TRBV12-4 to TRBJ2-3; D perhaps matches TRBD2 (6 bases). Trimming removed 6 bases from V and 4 bases from J, with 17 bases in between. The length of the CDR3 is 15 residues. The CDR3 nucleotides are TGTGCCAGCAGACTCTCCAAGGACTATTCAGATACGCAGTATTTT. Translating gives CASRLSKDYSDTQYF.

The chain employs TRBV7-9 and TRBJ2-5; D might be TRBD2 (6 bases). CDR3 length: 11 residues. CDR1 and CDR2 (germline): SEHNR, FQNEAQ (reference sequence). V shed 5 bases and J shed 7 bases, with 8 bases lying between them. The CDR3 DNA follows: TGTGCCAGCAGCCCCGGGGGGACCCAGTACTTC. It translates to CASSPGGTQYF.

This chain links TRBV4-1 with TRBJ1-6; D remains unclear. This CDR3 contains 15 residues. Trimming took 5 bases from V and 6 from J, leaving 14 bases between them. CDR1 and CDR2 (germline): MGHRA, YSYEKL. The CDR3 sequence: CASSAWTDVNSPLHF. The CDR3 nucleotides are TGCGCCAGCAGCGCATGGACGGACGTTAATTCACCCCTCCACTTT.

The rearrangement joins TRBV9 to TRBJ2-2; D is possibly TRBD2 (7 bases). Germline CDR1 is SGDLS and CDR2 is YYNGEE. This CDR3 is built from 13 residues. Trimming took 6 bases from V and 5 from J, leaving 11 bases between them. CDR3 residues: CASTGGNTGELFF. CDR3 sequence (DNA): TGTGCCAGCACGGGGGGCAATACCGGGGAGCTGTTTTTT.

The CDR3: CASSLAKGPNNYGYTF. For the CDR3, the DNA is TGCGCCAGCAGCTTGGCCAAGGGCCCGAACAACTATGGCTACACCTTC. The rearrangement uses TRBV5-1 and TRBJ1-2; no clear D gene. Looked up from germline, CDR1 is SGHRS and CDR2 is YFSETQ. The CDR3 has 16 residues. Trimming removed 0 bases at V and 2 bases at J, with 14 bases between.

This rearrangement joins TRBV23-1 to TRBJ2-5, with 9 bases fitting TRBD1. TRBV23-1 is an ORF for which the function is uncertain. J was trimmed by 3 bases and V by 3 bases; bases with no gene match: 5. The CDR3 has 15 amino acids. The CDR3 sequence is CASSQPGQGKETQYF. The CDR3, as DNA: TGCGCCAGCAGTCAGCCGGGACAGGGTAAAGAGACCCAGTACTTC.

The gene calls are TRBV12-5 and TRBJ1-2; maybe TRBD1 (6 bases). The germline V and J ends were trimmed by 4 bases and 1 base, with 19 bases remaining between them. CDR3 length equals 17 residues. CDR1 and CDR2 (germline): LGHNT, FRNRAP. The CDR3 region is CASGSGPQGKINYGYTF. CDR3 nucleotide sequence: TGTGCTAGTGGTTCGGGACCACAGGGAAAGATTAACTATGGCTACACCTTC.

The V call is TRBV29-1, the J call TRBJ1-5; D might be TRBD1 (5 bases). V gave up 2 bases and J gave up 5 bases, with 10 bases separating them. The CDR3 runs 13 residues. Germline assignment: CDR1 SQVTM and CDR2 ANQGSEA. Here the CDR3 reads CSVESGRDQPQHF. The CDR3 bases are TGCAGCGTTGAATCAGGGAGGGATCAGCCCCAGCATTTT.

The genes are TRBV6-6 and TRBJ2-2; 8 bases map to TRBD1. Trimming removed 6 bases from V and 4 bases from J; junction bases left unmatched: 7. CDR3 length equals 15 residues. CDR1 and CDR2 (germline): MNHNY, SVGAGI (reference sequence). CDR3 sequence: CASSGRTGSTGELFF. The CDR3 nucleotides read TGTGCCAGCAGCGGCCGGACAGGGTCCACCGGGGAGCTGTTTTTT.

This chain connects TRBV5-1 to TRBJ2-3, with 9 nucleotides matching TRBD1. The germline V gene has CDR1 SGHRS and CDR2 YFSETQ. V dropped 0 bases and J dropped 5; count of bases not matched to a gene: 4. The CDR3 consists of 15 residues. The CDR3 DNA follows: TGCGCCAGCAGCTTGGGACAGGGGGAGATAGATACGCAGTATTTT. It is translated as CASSLGQGEIDTQYF.

This clonotype was observed once. The chain is built from TRBV24-1 and TRBJ2-1, with 8 bases identical to TRBD2. This CDR3 has 13 residues. Per germline, CDR1 KGHDR and CDR2 SFDVKD. J was trimmed by 9 bases and V by 5 bases; bases with no gene match: 5. DNA of the CDR3: TGTGCCACCAGTGCTCACGGGGGGGGTGAGCAGTTCTTC. It yields the protein CATSAHGGGEQFF.

The chain uses TRBV5-1 and TRBJ2-7, with unresolved D. The CDR3 has 14 amino acids. The germline V and J ends were trimmed by 1 base and 2 bases, with 10 bases remaining between them. Per the germline V gene, CDR1 is SGHRS and CDR2 is YFSETQ. The CDR3 DNA reads TGCGCCAGCAGCTTGAATCCCGGCCCCTACGAGCAGTACTTC. Residues: CASSLNPGPYEQYF.

The rearrangement uses TRBV29-1 and TRBJ1-6, with TRBD1 as a possible D gene (5 bases). The CDR3 runs to 13 residues. Per the germline V gene, CDR1 is SQVTM and CDR2 is ANQGSEA. V was pared by 6 bases and J by 9 bases, with 15 bases between. CDR3 protein: CSVRRDWGSPLHF. The CDR3 nucleotides read TGCAGCGTGCGCCGGGACTGGGGTTCACCCCTCCACTTT.

This rearrangement joins TRBV7-2 to TRBJ2-1; D is perhaps TRBD2 (5 bases). The V gene's germline CDR1 is SGHTA and CDR2 FQGNSA. The CDR3 is made up of 15 amino acids. V lost 4 bases to trimming and J lost 6 bases, with 16 bases between them. The CDR3 nucleotides read TGTGCCAGCAGCTCCATGAAGAGGGTGGGCAATGAGCAGTTCTTC. It specifies CASSSMKRVGNEQFF.

This chain joins TRBV14 and TRBJ2-1; either TRBD1 or TRBD2 may supply D (5 bases each). This CDR3 spans 15 amino acids. Deletions cut 4 bases from V and 7 bases from J, with 17 bases between. The germline CDR1 and CDR2 sequences are SGHDN and FVKESK. The CDR3 loop is CASSPGAPPGNEQFF. The DNA for the CDR3 is TGTGCCAGCAGCCCTGGGGCTCCACCGGGGAATGAGCAGTTCTTC. The whole variable domain, remainder taken from reference TRBV14 and TRBJ2-1, is EAGVTQFPSHSVIEKGQTVTLRCDPISGHDNLYWYRRVMGKEIKFLLHFVKESKQDESGMPNNRFLAERTGGTYSTLKVQPAELEDSGVYFCASSPGAPPGNEQFFGPGTRLTVL.

This rearrangement joins TRBV5-4 to TRBJ2-5; 8 bases map to TRBD2. Losses at the gene ends were 1 base for V and 2 bases for J; bases not matched to a gene: 1. The CDR3 extends over 14 amino acids. Per germline, CDR1 SGHNT and CDR2 YYREEE (reference sequence). The CDR3 DNA reads TGTGCCAGCAGCTTGCCGGGGGGGCAAGAGACCCAGTACTTC. Translated, it gives CASSLPGGQETQYF.